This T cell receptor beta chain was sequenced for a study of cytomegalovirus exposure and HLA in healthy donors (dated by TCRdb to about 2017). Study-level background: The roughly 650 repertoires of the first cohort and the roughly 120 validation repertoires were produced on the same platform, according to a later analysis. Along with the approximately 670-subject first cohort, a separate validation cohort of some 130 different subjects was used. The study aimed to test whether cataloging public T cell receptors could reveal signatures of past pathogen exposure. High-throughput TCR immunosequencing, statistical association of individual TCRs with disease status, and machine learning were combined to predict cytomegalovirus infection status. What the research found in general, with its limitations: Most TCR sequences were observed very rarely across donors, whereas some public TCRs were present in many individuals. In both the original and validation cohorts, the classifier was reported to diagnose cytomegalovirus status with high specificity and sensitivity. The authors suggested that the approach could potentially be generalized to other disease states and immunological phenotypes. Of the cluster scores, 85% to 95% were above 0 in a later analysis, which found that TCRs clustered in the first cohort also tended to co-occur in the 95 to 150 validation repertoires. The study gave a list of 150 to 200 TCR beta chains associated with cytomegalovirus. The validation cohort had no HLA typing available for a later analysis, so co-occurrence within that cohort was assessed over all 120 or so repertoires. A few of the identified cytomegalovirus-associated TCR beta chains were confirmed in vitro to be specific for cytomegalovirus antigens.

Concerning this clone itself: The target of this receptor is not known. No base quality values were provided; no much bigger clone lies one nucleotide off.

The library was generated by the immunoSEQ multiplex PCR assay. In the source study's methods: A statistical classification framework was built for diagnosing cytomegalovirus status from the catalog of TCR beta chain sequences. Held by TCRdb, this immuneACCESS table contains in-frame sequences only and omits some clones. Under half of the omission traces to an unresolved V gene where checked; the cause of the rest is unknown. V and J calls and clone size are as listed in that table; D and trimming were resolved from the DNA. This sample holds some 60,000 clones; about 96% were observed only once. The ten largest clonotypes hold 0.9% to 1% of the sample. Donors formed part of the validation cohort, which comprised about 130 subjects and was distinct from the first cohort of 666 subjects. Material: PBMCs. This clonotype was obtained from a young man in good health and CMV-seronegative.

The DNA sequence is given as TGTGCCAGCAGTGCAACTAGTCCGGGGTACGAGCAGTACTTC. It codes for CASSATSPGYEQYF. The rearranged chain carries TRBV2 and TRBJ2-7; a weak D assignment points to TRBD2 (5 bases agree). Trimming removed 4 bases from V and 4 bases from J, leaving 14 bases between the germline ends. From cysteine to phenylalanine, the CDR3 is 14 amino acids long. Only CDR3 DNA is held: 42 bases, read in frame from base 1. Looking up the germline V gene yields CDR1 SNHLY and CDR2 FYNNEI.